The text below deals with one T cell receptor (beta chain). Its antigen is still unknown. No much larger clone exists at a distance of one base, and base qualities are not known. The cohort was made up of approximately 700 healthy bone marrow donors. At the time of sampling, every cohort member was nominally healthy, though immune exposures that went unrecorded were likely present. The donor was CMV seropositive and was included in the group of 289 seropositive cohort members. A peripheral blood sample was provided by each donor, and peripheral blood mononuclear cells were used for TCR beta sequencing. Genomic DNA extraction from the blood cell samples was performed with the Qiagen DNeasy Blood Extraction Kit. This specimen belongs to a study of cytomegalovirus exposure and HLA in healthy donors (dated by TCRdb to 2016 to 2017). With respect to the entire study: According to an earlier analysis of 450 to 650 of the donors, about 190 million T cells yielded some 110 million unique TCR beta sequences and approximately 300 Gb of sequence data. Because of strong linkage in the cohort, roughly five DR-DQ haplotypes were treated as single units for association and clustering. To predict cytomegalovirus infection status, the study brought together high-throughput TCR immunosequencing, statistical association of individual TCRs with disease status, and machine learning. To decide whether each TCR beta V gene segment behaved as functional or pseudogenic, an earlier analysis of over 500 of the donors relied on high-throughput TCR beta sequencing. Alongside the repertoire data, information on donor age, sex, ethnicity and CMV serostatus was compiled. An early release that covered about 640 HLA-typed donors contained approximately 300 gigabases of sequencing data and approximately 85 million unique TCR sequences. Of the 350 to 450 genotyped donors, 81% were placed in the genetic ancestry cluster associated with self-reported Caucasian donors. Besides the first cohort of roughly 640 subjects, a separate validation cohort made up of roughly 120 different subjects was used. Typing coverage differed by locus: A, B, C, DRB1 and DQB1 were typed in roughly 620-630 donors, DQA1 in about 500, DPA1 in around 610, and DPB1 in just under 490. HLA typing included class I and class II loci at four-digit resolution. In the later analysis, no new phenotypic data were used to find candidate immune exposures; instead, reliance was placed on TCR beta sequences and their occurrence across donors. A later analysis re-examined previously published TCR beta repertoires from hundreds of donors and added high-resolution HLA genotyping to investigate patterns of TCR occurrence. The T cell repertoires of some 670 subjects were profiled by immunosequencing and related to cytomegalovirus serostatus. Among a few hundred genotyped donors of the cohort, an average of about 240,000 unique TCR beta nucleotide sequences were sequenced per donor, 15% to 20% of them non-productive. The study aimed to test whether signatures of past pathogen exposure could be identified by cataloging public T cell receptors. In a later genetic analysis, genome-wide SNP genotypes for about 55% of the roughly 670 donors were used, and that subset was treated as a discovery cohort. Every repertoire in the discovery cohort had been generated on one and the same sequencing platform.

General findings and caveats noted by the study authors: In a later analysis, most CMV-associated TCR beta chains were found to appear HLA-restricted, with HLA associations seemingly driven largely by CMV exposure. Compared with the approximately 700-donor mean, donors in an Asian-associated ancestry cluster had fewer N-insertions in productive TCRs, according to a later genetic analysis. A further reported finding was that TCR beta sequences accurately predicted the HLA-A and HLA-B alleles for most subjects in the first cohort. Strong co-occurrence of HLA alleles, especially DR and DQ, made assigning TCR associations to individual alleles difficult. Linkage disequilibrium might explain the correlated functional status among segregating V segments, but an unknown experimental factor could not be ruled out. A few of the identified cytomegalovirus-associated TCR beta chains were confirmed in vitro to be specific for cytomegalovirus antigens. The cohort was sequenced for TCR beta chains only, and without alpha or paired-chain data the features that could be detected were limited. According to the authors, the approach could potentially be generalized to other disease states and immunological phenotypes. At a false discovery rate of 0.05, a later analysis linked 16,000 or so TCR beta sequences to specific HLA alleles. Across donors, most TCR sequences were observed very rarely, whereas some public TCRs were present in many individuals. For the cohort, immune exposure information was limited to CMV serostatus. Approximately 18 rarely observed V segments, including chromosome 9 orphons, were excluded from the earlier analysis of almost 600 of the donors because counts were too low. In an earlier analysis of some 640 of the donors, most TCR beta V segments were observed in productive rearrangements about 87% or about 30% of the time, broadly matching IMGT annotations. Compared with equally common non-associated chains, HLA-associated TCR beta chains in a later analysis were more clonally expanded and had lower generation probabilities. The study listed 170 or so TCR beta chains as associated with cytomegalovirus. In a later analysis, several top co-occurrence clusters were reported to appear linked to parvovirus B19, influenza, CMV and Epstein-Barr virus. HLA typing was unavailable for some donors at each locus, so association tests used only the typed subset. In a later analysis, TCR association rates were found to vary across HLA loci, with the most associated TCRs seen for DRB1 alleles and the fewest for HLA-C alleles. The classifier was reported to diagnose cytomegalovirus status with high specificity and sensitivity in both the original cohort and the validation cohort. In a later genetic analysis, a missense DCLRE1C variant was associated with V-gene and J-gene trimming of TCR beta chains, and the association was replicated in an independent cohort. The presence/absence analyses assumed that sequencing depth was roughly uniform across donors, and that assumption may not be true. Because the 87-base-pair reads could not distinguish some IMGT-functional V segments, including TRBV6-2 and TRBV6-3, those segments were excluded. A cluster of highly shared sequence variants was judged likely to represent a technical artifact of the sequencing pipeline.

The protocol used for the library was the immunoSEQ multiplex PCR assay. A mixture of 60 forward primers for TCR Vbeta segments and 13 reverse primers for TCR Jbeta segments was used in the multiplex PCR. The CDR3 region of rearranged TCR beta genes was amplified from genomic DNA with a multiplex PCR assay. The Illumina HiSeq System was used to sequence the amplified TCR beta libraries as 87-base-pair reads. Turning to the authors' computational methods: Across the 700 or so repertoires, a later analysis counted tens of millions of unique TCR beta chains, some 11 million of which were shared by at least two donors. A nearest-neighbor algorithm error-corrected the raw reads and collapsed the reads into unique sequences, merging closely related sequences to remove PCR and sequencing errors. CDR3 sequences were aligned to IMGT reference sequences to assign V, D and J gene segments. Each retained sequence needed at least a six-nucleotide match to both a V gene segment and a J gene segment. A rearrangement was called productive if the CDR3 had no stop codons and remained in frame with V and J, and every other rearrangement was called non-productive. Following IMGT convention, CDR3 was defined as the stretch from the second conserved V-encoded cysteine to the conserved J-encoded phenylalanine. Sequences without an unambiguous match to a single V gene segment were excluded from the earlier analysis of several hundred of the donors. An earlier analysis of 500 to 600 of the donors classified V segments as functional when productive rearrangements were above 56.7% and as segregating when the standard deviation between donors was above 5%. A statistical classification framework was built to diagnose cytomegalovirus status from the catalog of TCR beta chain sequences. A later analysis assigned V and J genes by comparing TCR nucleotide sequences with IMGT/GENE-DB human TR gene sequences. A later analysis assigned CDR3 sequences and most-parsimonious VDJ recombination scenarios with the TCRdist pipeline. In a later analysis, each TCR beta chain was defined by its CDR3 amino acid sequence together with its V-gene family, and reads lacking a unique V-gene family were excluded. To address suspected cross-contamination and a sequencing artifact, a later analysis removed several hundred highly shared, low-generation-probability nucleotide sequences. A later analysis calculated a clonal expansion index for each public chain from normalized within-repertoire ranks of inferred template counts. In a later analysis, generation probabilities were computed using a VDJ recombination model fitted to out-of-frame rearrangements, and the results were checked against IGoR. A later analysis scored TCR-TCR, TCR-HLA and TCR-CMV co-occurrence with hypergeometric tests, applying a repertoire-size bias correction to TCR pairs. A later analysis estimated false discovery rates by permuting HLA or CMV assignments 20 times. In a later analysis, co-occurring TCRs were grouped using DBSCAN, with TCRdist sequence similarity added in when clustering inside HLA-allele-positive subsets. Repertoires with fewer than 30,000 or more than 120,000 public chains were left out of co-occurrence clustering, as were a few repertoires with anomalous nucleotide sharing. What TCRdb holds here is the immuneACCESS table cut down to in-frame rearrangements. Part of the clones is not present; checked against another copy, under half of the missing clones reflect an unresolved V gene, and the others are unexplained. Clone size and the V and J calls come from that table; the DNA yielded D and trimming. The sample table lists about 120,000 clones, over 60% of them with a count of one. The top ten clonotypes cover roughly 8.2% of the sample.

CDR1 SNHLY and CDR2 FYNNEI are derived from the germline V gene. From the cysteine up to the phenylalanine, the CDR3 has a length of 15 residues. Here the CDR3 DNA is all that survives: 45 bases in frame from base 1. Trimming removed 6 bases from V and 2 bases from J; the gene matches leave 9 bases unexplained. Specimen: PBMCs. The sequence is built from TRBV2 and TRBJ2-5, with TRBD2 identical over 7 junction bases. The TCR sequence derives from a woman aged 40 to 55 in good health and CMV-seropositive. The sequence in DNA is TGTGCCAGCAGGACCCGGTGGGGGGGGCAAGAGACCCAGTACTTC. This encodes CASRTRWGGQETQYF.